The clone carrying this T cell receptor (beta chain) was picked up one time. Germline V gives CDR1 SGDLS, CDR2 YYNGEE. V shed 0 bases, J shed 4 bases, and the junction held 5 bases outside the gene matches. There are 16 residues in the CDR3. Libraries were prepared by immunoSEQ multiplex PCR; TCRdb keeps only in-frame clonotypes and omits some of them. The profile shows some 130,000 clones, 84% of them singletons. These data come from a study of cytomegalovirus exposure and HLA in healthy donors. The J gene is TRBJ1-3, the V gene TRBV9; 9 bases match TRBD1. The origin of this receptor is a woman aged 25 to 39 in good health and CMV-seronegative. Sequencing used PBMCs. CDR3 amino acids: CASSVAQGAKGNTIYF. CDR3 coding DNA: TGTGCCAGCAGCGTAGCACAGGGGGCGAAAGGAAACACCATATATTTT. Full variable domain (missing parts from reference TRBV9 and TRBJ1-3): DSGVTQTPKHLITATGQRVTLRCSPRSGDLSVYWYQQSLDQGLQFLIQYYNGEERAKGNILERFSAQQFPDLHSELNLSSLELGDSALYFCASSVAQGAKGNTIYFGEGSWLTVV.